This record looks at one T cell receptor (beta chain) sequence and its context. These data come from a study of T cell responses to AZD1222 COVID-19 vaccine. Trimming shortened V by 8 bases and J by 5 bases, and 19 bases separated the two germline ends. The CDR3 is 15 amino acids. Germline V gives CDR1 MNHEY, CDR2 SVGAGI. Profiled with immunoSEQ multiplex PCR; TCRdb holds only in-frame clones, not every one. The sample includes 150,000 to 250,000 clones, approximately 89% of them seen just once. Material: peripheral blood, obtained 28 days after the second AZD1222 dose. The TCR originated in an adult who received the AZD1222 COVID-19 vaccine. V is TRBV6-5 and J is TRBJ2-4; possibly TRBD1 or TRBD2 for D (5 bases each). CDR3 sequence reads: CASAFSGANQNIQYF. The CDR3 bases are TGTGCCAGCGCCTTTTCCGGGGCTAACCAAAACATTCAGTACTTC.